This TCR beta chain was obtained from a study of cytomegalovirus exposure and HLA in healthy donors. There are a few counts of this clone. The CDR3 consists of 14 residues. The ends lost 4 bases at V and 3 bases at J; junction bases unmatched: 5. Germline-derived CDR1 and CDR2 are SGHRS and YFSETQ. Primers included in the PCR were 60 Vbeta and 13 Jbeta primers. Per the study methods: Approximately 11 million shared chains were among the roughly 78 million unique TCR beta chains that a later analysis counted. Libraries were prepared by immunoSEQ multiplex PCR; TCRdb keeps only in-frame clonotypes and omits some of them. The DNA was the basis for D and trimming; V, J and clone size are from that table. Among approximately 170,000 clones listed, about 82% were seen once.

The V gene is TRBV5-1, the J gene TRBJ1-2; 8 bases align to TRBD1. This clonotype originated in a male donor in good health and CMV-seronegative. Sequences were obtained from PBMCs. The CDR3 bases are TGCGCCAGCAGCACCGGACAGGGCGACTATGGCTACACCTTC. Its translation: CASSTGQGDYGYTF.